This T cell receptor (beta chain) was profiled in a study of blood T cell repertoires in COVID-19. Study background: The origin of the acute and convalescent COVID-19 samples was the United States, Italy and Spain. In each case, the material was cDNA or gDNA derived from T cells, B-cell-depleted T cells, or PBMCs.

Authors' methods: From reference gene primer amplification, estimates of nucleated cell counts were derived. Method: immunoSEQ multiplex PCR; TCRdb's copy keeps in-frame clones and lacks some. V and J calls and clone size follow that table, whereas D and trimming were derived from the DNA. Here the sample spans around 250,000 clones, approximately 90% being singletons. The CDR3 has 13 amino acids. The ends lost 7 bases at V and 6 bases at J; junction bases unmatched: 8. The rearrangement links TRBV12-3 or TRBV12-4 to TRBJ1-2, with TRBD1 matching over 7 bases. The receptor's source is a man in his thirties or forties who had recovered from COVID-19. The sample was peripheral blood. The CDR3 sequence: CASTKRGRNGYTF. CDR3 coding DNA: TGTGCCAGCACCAAAAGGGGGCGAAATGGCTACACCTTC.